This paragraph covers one T cell receptor beta chain sequence. The antigen is undetermined. The data are from a study of neoadjuvant nivolumab and ipilimumab in lung cancer. The protocol was immunoSEQ multiplex PCR, while the TCRdb copy is restricted to in-frame clones and leaves out a portion. There are about 7,000 clones in the sample; roughly 84% occur only once, and around 5.3% lies in the top ten. V gave up 2 bases and J gave up 7 bases; unmatched junction bases: 5. The length of the CDR3 is 16 residues. Germline V gives CDR1 SGHTA, CDR2 FQGNSA. Points from the study as a whole: Only a small number of samples underwent TCR sequencing.

The TCR was taken from an adult with non-small cell lung cancer. Sequenced material: tumor tissue, taken after neoadjuvant nivolumab, alone or with ipilimumab, at or shortly before surgery. This chain uses TRBV7-2 with TRBJ1-6, with 10 bases matching TRBD1. In DNA, the CDR3 is TGTGCCAGCAGCTTAACCTCGGACAGGGGGAATTCACCCCTCCACTTT. Amino acid sequence: CASSLTSDRGNSPLHF.